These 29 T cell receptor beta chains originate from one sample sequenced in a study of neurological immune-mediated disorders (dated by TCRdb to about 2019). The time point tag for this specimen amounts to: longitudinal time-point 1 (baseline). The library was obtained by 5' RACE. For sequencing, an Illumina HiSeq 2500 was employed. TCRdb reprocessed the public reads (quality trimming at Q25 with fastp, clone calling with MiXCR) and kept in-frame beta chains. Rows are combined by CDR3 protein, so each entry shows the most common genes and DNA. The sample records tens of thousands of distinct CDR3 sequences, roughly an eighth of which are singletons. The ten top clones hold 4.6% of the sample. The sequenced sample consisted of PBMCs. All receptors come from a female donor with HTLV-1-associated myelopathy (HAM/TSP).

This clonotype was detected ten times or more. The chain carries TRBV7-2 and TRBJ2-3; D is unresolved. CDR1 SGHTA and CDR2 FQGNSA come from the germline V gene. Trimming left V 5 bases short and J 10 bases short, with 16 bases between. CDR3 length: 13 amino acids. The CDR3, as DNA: TGTGCCAGCAGCCCATATGATCCCCCGGCGCAGTATTTT. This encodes CASSPYDPPAQYF.

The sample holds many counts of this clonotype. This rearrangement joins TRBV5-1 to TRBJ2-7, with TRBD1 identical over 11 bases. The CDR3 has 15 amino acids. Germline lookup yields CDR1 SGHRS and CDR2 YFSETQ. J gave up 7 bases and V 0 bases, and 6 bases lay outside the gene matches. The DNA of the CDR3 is TGCGCCAGCAGCTTGGCCGGACAGGGGGCTCATGAGCAGTACTTC. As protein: CASSLAGQGAHEQYF.

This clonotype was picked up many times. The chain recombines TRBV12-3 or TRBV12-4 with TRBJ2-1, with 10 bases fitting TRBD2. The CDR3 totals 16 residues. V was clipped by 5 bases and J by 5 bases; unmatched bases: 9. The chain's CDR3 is CASSPSTSGVNNEQFF. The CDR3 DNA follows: TGTGCCAGCAGTCCCTCCACTAGCGGGGTTAACAATGAGCAGTTCTTC.

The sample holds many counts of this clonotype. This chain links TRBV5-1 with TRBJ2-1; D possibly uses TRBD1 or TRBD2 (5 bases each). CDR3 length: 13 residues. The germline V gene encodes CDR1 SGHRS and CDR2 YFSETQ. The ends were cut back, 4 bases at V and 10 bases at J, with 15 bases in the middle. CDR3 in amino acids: CASSPLFWDEQFF. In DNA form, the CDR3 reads TGCGCCAGCAGCCCGCTCTTTTGGGACGAGCAGTTCTTC. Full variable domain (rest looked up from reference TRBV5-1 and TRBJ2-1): KAGVTQTPRYLIKTRGQQVTLSCSPISGHRSVSWYQQTPGQGLQFLFEYFSETQRNKGNFPGRFSGRQFSNSRSEMNVSTLELGDSALYLCASSPLFWDEQFFGPGTRLTVL.

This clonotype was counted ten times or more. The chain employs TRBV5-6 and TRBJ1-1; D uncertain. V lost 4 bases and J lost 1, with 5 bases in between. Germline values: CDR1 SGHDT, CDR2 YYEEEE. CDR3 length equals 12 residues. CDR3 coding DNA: TGTGCCAGCAGCCCATCGAACACTGAAGCTTTCTTT. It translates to CASSPSNTEAFF. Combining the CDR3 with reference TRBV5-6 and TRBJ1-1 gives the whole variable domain DAGVTQSPTHLIKTRGQQVTLRCSPKSGHDTVSWYQQALGQGPQFIFQYYEEEERQRGNFPDRFSGHQFPNYSSELNVNALLLGDSALYLCASSPSNTEAFFGQGTRLTVV.

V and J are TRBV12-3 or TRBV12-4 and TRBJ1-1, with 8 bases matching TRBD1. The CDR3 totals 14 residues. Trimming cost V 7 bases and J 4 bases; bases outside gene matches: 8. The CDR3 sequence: CASKKTGEGTEAFF. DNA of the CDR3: TGTGCCAGCAAAAAGACAGGGGAGGGCACTGAAGCTTTCTTT.

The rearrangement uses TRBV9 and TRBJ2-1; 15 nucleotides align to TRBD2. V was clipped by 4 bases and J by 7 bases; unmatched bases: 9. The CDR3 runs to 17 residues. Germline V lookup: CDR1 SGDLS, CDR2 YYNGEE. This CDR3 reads CASSLELGLAGGNEQFF. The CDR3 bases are TGTGCCAGCAGCTTAGAGCTCGGACTAGCGGGGGGGAATGAGCAGTTCTTC.

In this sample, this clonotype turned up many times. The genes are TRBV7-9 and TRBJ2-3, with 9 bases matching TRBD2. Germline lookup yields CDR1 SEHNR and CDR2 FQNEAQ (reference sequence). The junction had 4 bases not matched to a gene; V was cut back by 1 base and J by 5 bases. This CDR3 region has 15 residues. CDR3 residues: CASSLVGLAEDTQYF. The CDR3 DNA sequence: TGTGCCAGCAGCTTAGTGGGACTAGCCGAAGATACGCAGTATTTT.

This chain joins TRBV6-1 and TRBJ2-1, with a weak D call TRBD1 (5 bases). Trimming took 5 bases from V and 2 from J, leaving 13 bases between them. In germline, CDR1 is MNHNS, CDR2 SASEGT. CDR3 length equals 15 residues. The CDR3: CASSYSTGTYNEQFF. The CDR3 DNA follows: TGTGCCAGCAGTTATTCTACAGGTACCTACAATGAGCAGTTCTTC.

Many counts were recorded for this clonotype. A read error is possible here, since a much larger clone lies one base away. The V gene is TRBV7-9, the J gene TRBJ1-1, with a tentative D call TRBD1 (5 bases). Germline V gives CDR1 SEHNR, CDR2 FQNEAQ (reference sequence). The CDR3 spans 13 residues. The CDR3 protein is CVSSPDRNTEAFF. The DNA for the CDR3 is TGTGTCAGCAGCCCAGACAGGAACACTGAAGCTTTCTTT.

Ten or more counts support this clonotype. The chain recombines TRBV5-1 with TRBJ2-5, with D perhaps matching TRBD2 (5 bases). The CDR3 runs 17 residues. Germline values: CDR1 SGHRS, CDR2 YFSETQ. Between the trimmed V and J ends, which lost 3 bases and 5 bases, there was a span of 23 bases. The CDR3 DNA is TGCGCCAGCAGCTCAATTGGAGGAGCTGGAGCCCATGAGACCCAGTACTTC. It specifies CASSSIGGAGAHETQYF. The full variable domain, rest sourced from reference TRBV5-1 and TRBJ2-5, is KAGVTQTPRYLIKTRGQQVTLSCSPISGHRSVSWYQQTPGQGLQFLFEYFSETQRNKGNFPGRFSGRQFSNSRSEMNVSTLELGDSALYLCASSSIGGAGAHETQYFGPGTRLLVL.

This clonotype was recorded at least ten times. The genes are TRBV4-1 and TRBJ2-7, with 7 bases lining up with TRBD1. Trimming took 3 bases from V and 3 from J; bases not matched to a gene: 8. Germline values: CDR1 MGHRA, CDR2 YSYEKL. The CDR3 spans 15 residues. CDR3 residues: CASSHDRESYYEQYF. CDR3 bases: TGCGCCAGCAGCCACGACAGGGAATCGTACTACGAGCAGTACTTC.

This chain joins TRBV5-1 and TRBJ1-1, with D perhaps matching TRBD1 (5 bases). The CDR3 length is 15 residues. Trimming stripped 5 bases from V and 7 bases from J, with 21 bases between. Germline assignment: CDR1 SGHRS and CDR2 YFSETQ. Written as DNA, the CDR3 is TGCGCCAGCAGAGATGAGGGAACAGGCCTCCTTGAAGCTTTCTTT. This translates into CASRDEGTGLLEAFF.

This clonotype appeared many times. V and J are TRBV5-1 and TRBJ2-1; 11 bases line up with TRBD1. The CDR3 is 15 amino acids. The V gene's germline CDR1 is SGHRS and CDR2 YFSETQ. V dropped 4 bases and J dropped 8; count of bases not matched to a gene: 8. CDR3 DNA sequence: TGCGCCAGCAGCCCTGGGACAGGGGGTCTCGATGAGCAGTTCTTC. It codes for CASSPGTGGLDEQFF.

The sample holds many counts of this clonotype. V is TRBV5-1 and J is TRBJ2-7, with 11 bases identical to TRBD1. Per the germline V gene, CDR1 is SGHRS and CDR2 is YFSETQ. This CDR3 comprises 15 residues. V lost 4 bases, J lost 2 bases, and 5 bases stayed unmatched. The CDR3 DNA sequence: TGCGCCAGCAGCCCCAGGACAGGGGGCGCCTACGAGCAGTACTTC. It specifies CASSPRTGGAYEQYF.

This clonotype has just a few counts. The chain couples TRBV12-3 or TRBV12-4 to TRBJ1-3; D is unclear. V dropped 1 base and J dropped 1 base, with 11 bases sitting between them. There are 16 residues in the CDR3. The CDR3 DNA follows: TGTGCCAGCAGTTTAGTCGGCAGGCGATCTGGAAACACCATATATTTT. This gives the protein CASSLVGRRSGNTIYF.

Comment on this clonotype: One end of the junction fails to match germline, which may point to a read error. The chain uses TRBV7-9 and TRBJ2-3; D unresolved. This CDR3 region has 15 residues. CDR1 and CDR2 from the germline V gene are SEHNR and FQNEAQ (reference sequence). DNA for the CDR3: TGTGTCAGCAGCTGGTACTCGGCCTACACAGATACGCAGTATTTT. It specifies CVSSWYSAYTDTQYF.

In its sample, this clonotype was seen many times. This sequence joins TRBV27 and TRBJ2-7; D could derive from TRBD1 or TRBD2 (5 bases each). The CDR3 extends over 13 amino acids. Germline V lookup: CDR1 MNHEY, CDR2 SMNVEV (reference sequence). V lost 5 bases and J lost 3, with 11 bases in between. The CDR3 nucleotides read TGTGCCAGCAGTCGGGACGGAGGCTACGAGCAGTACTTC. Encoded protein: CASSRDGGYEQYF.

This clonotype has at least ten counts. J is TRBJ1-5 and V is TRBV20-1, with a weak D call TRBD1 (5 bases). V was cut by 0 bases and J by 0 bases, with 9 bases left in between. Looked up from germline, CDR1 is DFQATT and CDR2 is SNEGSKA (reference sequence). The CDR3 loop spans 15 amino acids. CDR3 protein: CSARDVGASNQPQHF. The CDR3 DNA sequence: TGCAGTGCTAGAGATGTAGGGGCTAGCAATCAGCCCCAGCATTTT.

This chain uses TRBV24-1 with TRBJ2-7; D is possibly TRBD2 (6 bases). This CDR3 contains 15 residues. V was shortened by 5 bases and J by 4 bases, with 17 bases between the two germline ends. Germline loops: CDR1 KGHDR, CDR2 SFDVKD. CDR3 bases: TGTGCCACCAGTGCCTATGGGGACTCAGAATACGAGCAGTACTTC. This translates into CATSAYGDSEYEQYF.

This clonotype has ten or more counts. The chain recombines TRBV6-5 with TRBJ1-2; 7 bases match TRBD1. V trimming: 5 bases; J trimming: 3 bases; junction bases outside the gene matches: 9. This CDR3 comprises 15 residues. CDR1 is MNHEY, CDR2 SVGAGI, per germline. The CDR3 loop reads CASSPNRQGYYGYTF. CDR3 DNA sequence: TGTGCCAGCAGTCCGAACCGACAGGGCTACTATGGCTACACCTTC.

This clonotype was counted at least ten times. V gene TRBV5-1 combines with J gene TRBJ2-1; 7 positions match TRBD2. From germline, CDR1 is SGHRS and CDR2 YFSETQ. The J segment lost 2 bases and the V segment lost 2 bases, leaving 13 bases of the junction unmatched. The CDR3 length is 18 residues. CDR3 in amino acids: CASSFPPGGGSAYNEQFF. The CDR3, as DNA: TGCGCCAGCAGCTTTCCCCCGGGAGGTGGCAGCGCCTACAATGAGCAGTTCTTC.

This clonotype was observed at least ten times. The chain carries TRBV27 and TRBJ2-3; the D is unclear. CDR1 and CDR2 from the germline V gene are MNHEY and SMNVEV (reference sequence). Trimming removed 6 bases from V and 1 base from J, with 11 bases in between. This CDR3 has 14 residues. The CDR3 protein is CASRNKVRTDTQYF. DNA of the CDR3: TGTGCCAGCAGAAACAAAGTGCGCACAGATACGCAGTATTTT.

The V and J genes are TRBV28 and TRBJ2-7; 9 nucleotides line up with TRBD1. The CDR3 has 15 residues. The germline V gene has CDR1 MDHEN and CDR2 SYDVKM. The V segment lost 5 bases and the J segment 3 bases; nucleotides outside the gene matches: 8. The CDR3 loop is CASSLPRDRVYEQYF. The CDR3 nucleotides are TGTGCCAGCAGTCTCCCTAGGGACAGGGTCTACGAGCAGTACTTC.

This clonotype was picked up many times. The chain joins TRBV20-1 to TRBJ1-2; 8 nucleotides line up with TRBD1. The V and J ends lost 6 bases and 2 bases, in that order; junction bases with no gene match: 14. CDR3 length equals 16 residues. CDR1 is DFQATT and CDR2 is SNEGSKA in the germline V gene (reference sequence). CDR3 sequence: CSALLPLDRVNYGYTF. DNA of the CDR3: TGCAGTGCCTTACTACCCTTGGACAGGGTCAACTATGGCTACACCTTC.

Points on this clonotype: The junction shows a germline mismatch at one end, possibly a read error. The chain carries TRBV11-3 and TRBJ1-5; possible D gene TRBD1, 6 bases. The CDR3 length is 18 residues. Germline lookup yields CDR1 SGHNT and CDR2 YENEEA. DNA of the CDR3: TGTGCCAGCACCTTAGGGAGGGGGTCGCGCCGGGGCAATCAGCCCCAGCATTTT. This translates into CASTLGRGSRRGNQPQHF. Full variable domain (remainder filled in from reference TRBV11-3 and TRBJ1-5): EAGVVQSPRYKIIEKKQPVAFWCNPISGHNTLYWYLQNLGQGPELLIRYENEEAVDDSQLPKDRFSAERLKGVDSTLKIQPAELGDSAVYLCASTLGRGSRRGNQPQHFGDGTRLSIL.

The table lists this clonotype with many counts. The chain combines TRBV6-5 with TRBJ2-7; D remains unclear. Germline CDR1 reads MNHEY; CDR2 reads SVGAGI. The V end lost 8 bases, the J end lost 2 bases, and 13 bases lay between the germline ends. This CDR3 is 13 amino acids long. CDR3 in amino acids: CASSAPVPYEQYF. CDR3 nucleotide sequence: TGTGCCAGCTCCGCCCCGGTTCCCTACGAGCAGTACTTC.

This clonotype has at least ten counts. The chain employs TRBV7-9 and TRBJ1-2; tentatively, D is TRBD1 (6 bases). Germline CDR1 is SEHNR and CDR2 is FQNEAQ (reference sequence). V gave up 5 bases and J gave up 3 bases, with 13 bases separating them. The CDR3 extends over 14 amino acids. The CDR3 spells CASSRMDSYYGYTF. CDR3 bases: TGTGCCAGCAGCCGCATGGACAGCTACTATGGCTACACCTTC. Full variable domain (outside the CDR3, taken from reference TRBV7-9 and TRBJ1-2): DTGVSQNPRHKITKRGQNVTFRCDPISEHNRLYWYRQTLGQGPEFLTYFQNEAQLEKSRLLSDRFSAERPKGSFSTLEIQRTEQGDSAMYLCASSRMDSYYGYTFGSGTRLTVV.

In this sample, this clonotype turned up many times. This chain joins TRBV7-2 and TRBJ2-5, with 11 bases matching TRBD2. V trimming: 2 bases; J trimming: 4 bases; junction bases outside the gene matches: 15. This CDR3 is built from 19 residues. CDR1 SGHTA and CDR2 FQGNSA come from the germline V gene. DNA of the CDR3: TGTGCCAGCAGCTTAAAGGGGGGCGGCCTAGCGGGAGGACGAGAGACCCAGTACTTC. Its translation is CASSLKGGGLAGGRETQYF.